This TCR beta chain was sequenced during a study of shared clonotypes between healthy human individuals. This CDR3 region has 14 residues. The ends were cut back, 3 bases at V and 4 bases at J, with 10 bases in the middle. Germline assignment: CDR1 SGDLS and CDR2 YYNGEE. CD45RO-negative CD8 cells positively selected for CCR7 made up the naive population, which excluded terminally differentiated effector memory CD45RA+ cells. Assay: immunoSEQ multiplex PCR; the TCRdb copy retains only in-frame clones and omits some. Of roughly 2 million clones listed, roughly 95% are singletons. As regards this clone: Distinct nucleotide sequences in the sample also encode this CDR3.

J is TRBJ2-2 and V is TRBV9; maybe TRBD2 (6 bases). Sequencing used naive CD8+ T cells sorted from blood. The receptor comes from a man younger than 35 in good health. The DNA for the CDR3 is TGTGCCAGCAGCGCTGGAGGGGCCACCGGGGAGCTGTTTTTT. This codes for CASSAGGATGELFF.